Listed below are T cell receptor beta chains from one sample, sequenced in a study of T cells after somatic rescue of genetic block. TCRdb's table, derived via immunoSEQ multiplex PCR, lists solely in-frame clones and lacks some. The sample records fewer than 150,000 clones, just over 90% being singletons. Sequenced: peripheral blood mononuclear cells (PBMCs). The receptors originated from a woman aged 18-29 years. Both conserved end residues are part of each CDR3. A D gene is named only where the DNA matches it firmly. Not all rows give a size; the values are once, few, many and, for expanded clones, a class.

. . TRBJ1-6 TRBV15 TGTGCCACCAGCAGGACTCCGGGACACGATAATTCACCCCTCCACTTT CATSRTPGHDNSPLHF
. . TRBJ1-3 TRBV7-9 TGTGCCAGCAGCCAAAGAGGGTCTGGAAACACCATATATTTT CASSQRGSGNTIYF
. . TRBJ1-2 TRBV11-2 TGTGCCAGCAGCTTAGATTTGCCTATGGTTTTCTATGGCTACACCTTC CASSLDLPMVFYGYTF
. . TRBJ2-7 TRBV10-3 TGTGCCGCCTCCGCCGTCGGCGAGCAGTACTTC CAASAVGEQYF
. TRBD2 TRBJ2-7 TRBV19 TGTGCCAGTAGTCCAGGACTAGCGGGGTATGAGCAGTACTTC CASSPGLAGYEQYF
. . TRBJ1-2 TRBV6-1 TGTGCCAGCAGGCGCGAGAACTATGGCTACACCTTC CASRRENYGYTF
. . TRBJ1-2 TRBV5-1 TGCGCCAGCAGCCCCAGGGACTCCCCTGATGGCTACACCTTC CASSPRDSPDGYTF
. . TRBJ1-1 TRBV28 TGTGCCAGCAGTCGTGAGCCGAACACTGAAGCTTTCTTT CASSREPNTEAFF
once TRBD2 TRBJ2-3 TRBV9 TGTGCCAGCAGCGTCTTAGCGGGGGGCACCACAGATACGCAGTATTTT CASSVLAGGTTDTQYF
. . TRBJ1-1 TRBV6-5 TGTGCCAGCAGTTTAGGCACTGAAGCTTTCTTT CASSLGTEAFF
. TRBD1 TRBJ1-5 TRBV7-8 TGTGCCAGCAGCCCGGGTGGGGACAGCTATAGCAATCAGCCCCAGCATTTT CASSPGGDSYSNQPQHF
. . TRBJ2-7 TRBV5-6 TGTGCCAGCAGCTTGGCCGGCACCTCCTACGAGCAGTACTTC CASSLAGTSYEQYF
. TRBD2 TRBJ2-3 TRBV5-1 TGCGCCAGCAGCTCCTTACTGGGAGGGAGGAAAGATACGCAGTATTTT CASSSLLGGRKDTQYF
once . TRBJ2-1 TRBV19 TGTGCCAGTAGGGTGGGGGGACTCAATGAGCAGTTCTTC CASRVGGLNEQFF
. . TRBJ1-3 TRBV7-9 TGTGCCAGCGTACAGGCCCAGGGAAACACCATATATTTT CASVQAQGNTIYF
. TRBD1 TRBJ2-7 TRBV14 TGTGCCAGCAGCCAAAGGGACAGGGCCTACGAGCAGTACTTC CASSQRDRAYEQYF
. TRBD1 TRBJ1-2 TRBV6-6 TGTGCCAGCAGTTTCGGGACAGGAAATAACTATGGCTACACCTTC CASSFGTGNNYGYTF
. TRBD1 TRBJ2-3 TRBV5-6 TGTGCCAGCAGTAGCGGACAGGGGGTTCCGGATACGCAGTATTTT CASSSGQGVPDTQYF
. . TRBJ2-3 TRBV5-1 TGCGCCAGCAGCTTGGTGCGGGGGCGAAAGACAGATACGCAGTATTTT CASSLVRGRKTDTQYF
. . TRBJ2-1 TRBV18 TGTGCCAGCTCACCACGGAGGGCAAATGAGCAGTTCTTC CASSPRRANEQFF
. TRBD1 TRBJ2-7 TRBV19 TGTGCCAGTAGTCCCGGGACAGGGGGCTACGAGCAGTACTTC CASSPGTGGYEQYF
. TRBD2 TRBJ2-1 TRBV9 TGTGCCAGCAGCGAGACTAGCGGGGGCTCCAGCTCCTACAATGAGCAGTTCTTC CASSETSGGSSSYNEQFF
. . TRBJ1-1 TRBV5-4 TGTGCCAGCAGCTTGGAAGGAGGAAGGAACACTGAAGCTTTCTTT CASSLEGGRNTEAFF
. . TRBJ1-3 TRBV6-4 TGTGCCAGCAGTGCGGCCTGGGGTTCTGGAAACACCATATATTTT CASSAAWGSGNTIYF
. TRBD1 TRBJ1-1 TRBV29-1 TGCAGCGTTGAATTCTACAGGGGGCTCGGTGAAGCTTTCTTT CSVEFYRGLGEAFF
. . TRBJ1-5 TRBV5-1 TGCGCCAGCAGCTTGGTATCAGGTCAGCCCCAGCATTTT CASSLVSGQPQHF
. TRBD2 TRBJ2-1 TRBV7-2 TGTGCCAGCGGACTAGCGGGGGGGGCCTACAATGAGCAGTTCTTC CASGLAGGAYNEQFF
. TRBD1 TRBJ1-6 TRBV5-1 TGCGCCAGCAGCTTAGGGACAGGGTCCAATTCACCCCTCCACTTT CASSLGTGSNSPLHF
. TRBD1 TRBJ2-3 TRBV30 TGTGCCTGGACTATCTCGGGACAGGGGCGAAATACGCAGTATTTT CAWTISGQGRNTQYF
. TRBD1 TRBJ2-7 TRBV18 TGTGCCAGCTCTTCCAACAGGGGGAACGAGCAGTACTTC CASSSNRGNEQYF
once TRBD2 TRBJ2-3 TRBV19 TGTGCCAGTAAGCGGGGGGGCACAGATACGCAGTATTTT CASKRGGTDTQYF
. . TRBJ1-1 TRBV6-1 TGTGCCAGCAGTGATTGGGGGAGGAACACTGAAGCTTTCTTT CASSDWGRNTEAFF
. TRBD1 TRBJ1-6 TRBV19 TGTGCCAGTAGCTGGGGACAGGGGAATAATTCACCCCTCCACTTT CASSWGQGNNSPLHF
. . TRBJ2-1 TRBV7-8 TGTGCCAGCAGCCCGTCAGGGGAACTGAGGTACAATGAGCAGTTCTTC CASSPSGELRYNEQFF
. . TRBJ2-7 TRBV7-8 TGTGCCAGCAGCTTGGGGACAAACTACGAGCAGTACTTC CASSLGTNYEQYF
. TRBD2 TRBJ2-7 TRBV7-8 TGTGCCAGCAGCTTAGGGGGGACTAGGTCCTACGAGCAGTACTTC CASSLGGTRSYEQYF